This is a list of T cell receptor beta chains from one sample in a study of shared T cell receptors in the human thymus. Only in-frame clones appear in the TCRdb table, and some are missing; sequencing was by immunoSEQ multiplex PCR. The sample yields roughly 700,000 clones, approximately 88% seen once. The sample was also linked to a second study, of human thymus T cells.

Source material: thymocytes. All receptors derive from a boy under three years old with a congenital heart defect. Each CDR3 is given with its conserved first and last residue. D genes are given only for firm matches. Clone size, where shown, is once, few, many, or a class for clones that have expanded.

j_call: TRBJ1-3
v_call: TRBV7-2
clone_size: -
d_call: TRBD1
cdr3_aa: CASRSTGTNGNTIYF
cdr3_nt: TGTGCCAGCAGGTCGACAGGGACAAACGGAAACACCATATATTTT

j_call: TRBJ1-1
v_call: TRBV11-1
clone_size: -
d_call: TRBD1
cdr3_aa: CASSGDRVRTEAFF
cdr3_nt: TGTGCCAGCAGCGGGGACAGGGTGAGAACTGAAGCTTTCTTT

j_call: TRBJ1-4
v_call: TRBV4-2
clone_size: -
d_call: TRBD1
cdr3_aa: CASSQDHRGSGTNEKLFF
cdr3_nt: TGTGCCAGCAGCCAAGATCACAGGGGGAGTGGGACTAATGAAAAACTGTTTTTT

j_call: TRBJ2-7
v_call: TRBV6-1
clone_size: -
d_call: TRBD2
cdr3_aa: CASSVGRGAGVDEQYF
cdr3_nt: TGTGCCAGCAGTGTGGGTCGGGGTGCGGGAGTCGACGAGCAGTACTTC

j_call: TRBJ1-5
v_call: TRBV28
clone_size: -
d_call: TRBD1
cdr3_aa: CASSADRGDQPQHF
cdr3_nt: TGTGCCAGCAGTGCAGACAGGGGGGATCAGCCCCAGCATTTT

j_call: TRBJ2-7
v_call: TRBV5-1
clone_size: -
d_call: -
cdr3_aa: CASSLGAGKTYEQYF
cdr3_nt: TGCGCCAGCAGCTTGGGTGCGGGTAAAACCTACGAGCAGTACTTC

j_call: TRBJ2-7
v_call: TRBV29-1
clone_size: -
d_call: TRBD2
cdr3_aa: CKMCRASGDYEQYF
cdr3_nt: TGCAAGATGTGCCGGGCTAGCGGAGACTACGAGCAGTACTTC

j_call: TRBJ2-1
v_call: TRBV7-6
clone_size: -
d_call: -
cdr3_aa: CASSPPGSPIYEQFF
cdr3_nt: TGTGCCAGCAGTCCTCCGGGATCCCCCATATACGAGCAGTTCTTC

j_call: TRBJ2-7
v_call: TRBV7-9
clone_size: -
d_call: -
cdr3_aa: CASSPKTLYEQYF
cdr3_nt: TGTGCCAGCAGCCCGAAGACTCTTTACGAGCAGTACTTC

j_call: TRBJ2-7
v_call: TRBV28
clone_size: -
d_call: TRBD2
cdr3_aa: CASSLLGDGASGRGEPYEQYF
cdr3_nt: TGTGCCAGCAGTTTACTTGGGGATGGGGCTAGCGGGAGGGGGGAACCCTACGAGCAGTACTTC

j_call: TRBJ2-7
v_call: TRBV11-2
clone_size: -
d_call: -
cdr3_aa: CASTRRGLDSYEQYF
cdr3_nt: TGTGCCAGCACCCGGCGGGGACTCGACTCCTACGAGCAGTACTTC

j_call: TRBJ2-7
v_call: TRBV2
clone_size: -
d_call: TRBD2
cdr3_aa: CASSLPTSRSAYEQYF
cdr3_nt: TGTGCCAGCAGTCTGCCGACTAGCCGCTCCGCCTACGAGCAGTACTTC

j_call: TRBJ2-7
v_call: TRBV28
clone_size: once
d_call: -
cdr3_aa: CASSLLGWASRTKEQYF
cdr3_nt: TGTGCCAGCAGTTTATTAGGGTGGGCTAGCCGTACTAAAGAGCAGTACTTC

j_call: TRBJ2-5
v_call: TRBV29-1
clone_size: -
d_call: -
cdr3_aa: CSVRDSQETQYF
cdr3_nt: TGCAGCGTTCGGGACTCGCAAGAGACCCAGTACTTC

j_call: TRBJ2-1
v_call: TRBV11-2
clone_size: -
d_call: -
cdr3_aa: CASSLPGGDEQFF
cdr3_nt: TGTGCCAGCAGCTTACCGGGGGGCGATGAGCAGTTCTTC

j_call: TRBJ2-1
v_call: TRBV7-8
clone_size: -
d_call: TRBD2
cdr3_aa: CASSLKLAGGYNEQFF
cdr3_nt: TGTGCCAGCAGCTTAAAACTAGCGGGAGGGTACAATGAGCAGTTCTTC

j_call: TRBJ1-4
v_call: TRBV7-2
clone_size: -
d_call: -
cdr3_aa: CASSLARGTTLLNEKLFF
cdr3_nt: TGTGCCAGCAGCTTAGCGAGAGGGACAACACTTCTTAATGAAAAACTGTTTTTT

j_call: TRBJ2-5
v_call: TRBV2
clone_size: few
d_call: TRBD1
cdr3_aa: CASRRVERGLGETQYF
cdr3_nt: TGTGCCAGCAGGAGAGTGGAGAGGGGGCTGGGGGAGACCCAGTACTTC

j_call: TRBJ1-2
v_call: TRBV28
clone_size: -
d_call: -
cdr3_aa: CASSQGVGGYTF
cdr3_nt: TGTGCCAGCAGCCAGGGCGTGGGTGGCTACACCTTC

j_call: TRBJ2-1
v_call: TRBV5-4
clone_size: -
d_call: TRBD2
cdr3_aa: CASSPGTSGRGSSYNEQFF
cdr3_nt: TGTGCCAGCAGCCCCGGGACTAGCGGGAGGGGGAGCTCCTACAATGAGCAGTTCTTC

j_call: TRBJ1-5
v_call: TRBV30
clone_size: -
d_call: TRBD1
cdr3_aa: CAWSDPRDRGNQPQHF
cdr3_nt: TGTGCCTGGAGTGACCCCCGGGACAGGGGGAATCAGCCCCAGCATTTT

j_call: TRBJ1-2
v_call: TRBV28
clone_size: -
d_call: -
cdr3_aa: CASSTYAQAGHYGYTF
cdr3_nt: TGTGCCAGCAGTACCTACGCACAGGCAGGGCACTATGGCTACACCTTC

j_call: TRBJ2-7
v_call: TRBV14
clone_size: -
d_call: -
cdr3_aa: CASMSGRGKYEQYF
cdr3_nt: TGTGCCAGCATGTCCGGTCGCGGGAAGTACGAGCAGTACTTC

j_call: TRBJ2-5
v_call: TRBV11-3
clone_size: -
d_call: TRBD2
cdr3_aa: CASSARSRGQETQYF
cdr3_nt: TGTGCCAGCAGCGCTAGGTCGCGGGGGCAAGAGACCCAGTACTTC

j_call: TRBJ2-2
v_call: TRBV19
clone_size: -
d_call: -
cdr3_aa: CASRTGRPRWTGELFF
cdr3_nt: TGTGCCAGTAGAACAGGGCGGCCAAGATGGACCGGGGAGCTGTTTTTT

j_call: TRBJ2-7
v_call: TRBV5-1
clone_size: -
d_call: TRBD1
cdr3_aa: CASSGRTGGNYEQYF
cdr3_nt: TGCGCCAGCAGCGGACGGACAGGGGGGAATTACGAGCAGTACTTC

j_call: TRBJ2-7
v_call: TRBV7-8
clone_size: -
d_call: TRBD1
cdr3_aa: CASSSEDRDEQYF
cdr3_nt: TGTGCCAGCAGCTCCGAGGACAGGGACGAGCAGTACTTC

j_call: TRBJ2-1
v_call: TRBV28
clone_size: -
d_call: TRBD1
cdr3_aa: CASVGDRTSYNEQFF
cdr3_nt: TGTGCCAGCGTGGGGGACAGGACTTCCTACAATGAGCAGTTCTTC

j_call: TRBJ2-1
v_call: TRBV4-3
clone_size: -
d_call: TRBD2
cdr3_aa: CASSQGGLAAVPRAGYNEQFF
cdr3_nt: TGCGCCAGCAGCCAAGGCGGCCTAGCGGCGGTGCCGAGGGCGGGGTACAATGAGCAGTTCTTC

j_call: TRBJ2-5
v_call: TRBV4-2
clone_size: -
d_call: -
cdr3_aa: CASSQATRGTYQETQYF
cdr3_nt: TGTGCCAGCAGCCAAGCTACCCGTGGGACATACCAAGAGACCCAGTACTTC

j_call: TRBJ2-7
v_call: TRBV6-1
clone_size: -
d_call: -
cdr3_aa: CASSEAYRTVTYEQYF
cdr3_nt: TGTGCCAGCAGTGAAGCCTACCGGACTGTTACCTACGAGCAGTACTTC

j_call: TRBJ2-2
v_call: TRBV7-9
clone_size: -
d_call: -
cdr3_aa: CASTRGEDLSNTGELFF
cdr3_nt: TGTGCCAGCACCCGAGGCGAAGACCTATCGAACACCGGGGAGCTGTTTTTT

j_call: TRBJ2-3
v_call: TRBV5-8
clone_size: few
d_call: -
cdr3_aa: CASSFTIDQRATSTDTQYF
cdr3_nt: TGTGCCAGCAGCTTCACTATCGATCAGCGGGCCACTAGCACAGATACGCAGTATTTT

j_call: TRBJ2-5
v_call: TRBV7-2
clone_size: -
d_call: TRBD1
cdr3_aa: CASSLGDRQETQYF
cdr3_nt: TGTGCCAGCAGCTTAGGGGACAGACAAGAGACCCAGTACTTC

j_call: TRBJ1-3
v_call: TRBV29-1
clone_size: few
d_call: -
cdr3_aa: CSVQGNSGNTIYF
cdr3_nt: TGCAGCGTTCAGGGAAACTCTGGAAACACCATATATTTT

j_call: TRBJ1-4
v_call: TRBV28
clone_size: -
d_call: -
cdr3_aa: CASSGRGGEKLFF
cdr3_nt: TGTGCCAGCAGTGGGAGGGGCGGTGAAAAACTGTTTTTT

j_call: TRBJ2-7
v_call: TRBV27
clone_size: -
d_call: TRBD1
cdr3_aa: CASSITGGRGDPPPYEQYF
cdr3_nt: TGTGCCAGCAGTATAACAGGGGGTAGGGGGGACCCACCCCCATACGAGCAGTACTTC

j_call: TRBJ2-1
v_call: TRBV27
clone_size: -
d_call: TRBD2
cdr3_aa: CASSRGGTTIPQFYYNEQFF
cdr3_nt: TGTGCCAGCAGTAGGGGAGGGACTACGATCCCCCAGTTCTACTACAATGAGCAGTTCTTC

j_call: TRBJ1-4
v_call: TRBV19
clone_size: -
d_call: -
cdr3_aa: CASSILGRADQNEKLFF
cdr3_nt: TGTGCCAGTAGTATATTGGGGAGGGCAGACCAGAATGAAAAACTGTTTTTT

j_call: TRBJ2-1
v_call: TRBV6-6
clone_size: -
d_call: TRBD2
cdr3_aa: CASTQRLAAYNEQFF
cdr3_nt: TGTGCCAGCACTCAGAGACTAGCGGCGTACAATGAGCAGTTCTTC

j_call: TRBJ2-7
v_call: TRBV4-3
clone_size: -
d_call: -
cdr3_aa: CASSQGPPGPYEQYF
cdr3_nt: TGCGCCAGCAGCCAAGGGCCTCCAGGGCCCTACGAGCAGTACTTC

j_call: TRBJ2-1
v_call: TRBV10-2
clone_size: -
d_call: -
cdr3_aa: CATLTDSSSYNEQFF
cdr3_nt: TGCGCCACCCTAACCGACAGCAGCTCCTACAATGAGCAGTTCTTC

j_call: TRBJ2-5
v_call: TRBV11-2
clone_size: -
d_call: TRBD2
cdr3_aa: CASSSGLAGEDGWSQYF
cdr3_nt: TGTGCCAGCAGCTCTGGACTAGCGGGAGAGGATGGTTGGTCCCAGTACTTC

j_call: TRBJ1-2
v_call: TRBV28
clone_size: -
d_call: -
cdr3_aa: CASRGYRLGGYGYTF
cdr3_nt: TGTGCCAGCCGTGGGTACAGGCTCGGGGGCTATGGCTACACCTTC

j_call: TRBJ2-4
v_call: TRBV10-3
clone_size: -
d_call: TRBD2
cdr3_aa: CAISPGGPRSAKNIQYF
cdr3_nt: TGTGCCATCTCGCCGGGAGGGCCGCGATCGGCCAAAAACATTCAGTACTTC

j_call: TRBJ1-4
v_call: TRBV6-5
clone_size: -
d_call: TRBD1
cdr3_aa: CASLGTGGDEKLFF
cdr3_nt: TGTGCCAGCCTTGGGACAGGGGGGGATGAAAAACTGTTTTTT

j_call: TRBJ1-3
v_call: TRBV5-4
clone_size: -
d_call: -
cdr3_aa: CAIPDATGGMSSGNTIYF
cdr3_nt: TGTGCCATCCCCGACGCAACGGGGGGGATGAGCTCTGGAAACACCATATATTTT

j_call: TRBJ1-5
v_call: TRBV28
clone_size: -
d_call: TRBD1
cdr3_aa: CASSPDRVKQPQHF
cdr3_nt: TGTGCCAGCAGTCCTGACAGGGTAAAGCAGCCCCAGCATTTT